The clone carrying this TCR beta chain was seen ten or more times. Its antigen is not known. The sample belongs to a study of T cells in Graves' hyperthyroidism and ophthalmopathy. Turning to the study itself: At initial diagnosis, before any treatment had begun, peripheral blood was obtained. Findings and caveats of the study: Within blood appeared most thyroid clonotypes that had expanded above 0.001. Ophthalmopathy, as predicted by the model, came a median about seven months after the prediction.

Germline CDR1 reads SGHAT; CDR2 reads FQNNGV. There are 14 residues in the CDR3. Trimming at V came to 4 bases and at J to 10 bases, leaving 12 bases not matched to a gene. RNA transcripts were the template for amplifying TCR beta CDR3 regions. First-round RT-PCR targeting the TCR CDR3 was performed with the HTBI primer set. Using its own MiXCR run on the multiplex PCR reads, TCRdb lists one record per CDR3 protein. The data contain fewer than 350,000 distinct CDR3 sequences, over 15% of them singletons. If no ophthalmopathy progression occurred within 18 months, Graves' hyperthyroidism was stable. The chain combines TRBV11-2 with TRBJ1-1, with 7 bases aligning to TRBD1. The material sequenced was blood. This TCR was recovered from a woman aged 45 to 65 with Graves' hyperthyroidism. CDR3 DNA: TGTGCCAGCAGCTCGACAGGGCGGCTGTCTTCAGCTTTCTTT. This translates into CASSSTGRLSSAFF.